This T cell receptor beta chain was obtained from a study of T cell responses to AZD1222 COVID-19 vaccine. Germline values: CDR1 WNHNN, CDR2 SYGVQD (reference sequence). This CDR3 is built from 11 residues. Trimming stripped 4 bases from V and 5 bases from J, with 5 bases between. Points from the study as a whole: Recipients of two AZD1222 doses showed rising Spike-specific TCR breadth and depth. Mostly white British, mostly female donors; authors suggested clonal diversity may be underestimated.

Method: immunoSEQ multiplex PCR; TCRdb's copy keeps in-frame clones and lacks some. The table includes around 190,000 clones, around nine tenths detected once. Second-dose recipients at about 4 or about 12 weeks were treated as one pooled group. Concerning this clone: Antigen: not known.

This chain joins TRBV10-1 and TRBJ2-5, with a weak D call TRBD2 (5 bases). The specimen was peripheral blood, collected 28 days after the second AZD1222 dose. The receptor's source is an adult who received the AZD1222 COVID-19 vaccine. The chain's CDR3 is CASSAGETQYF. For the CDR3, the DNA is TGCGCCAGCAGTGCGGGGGAGACCCAGTACTTC.